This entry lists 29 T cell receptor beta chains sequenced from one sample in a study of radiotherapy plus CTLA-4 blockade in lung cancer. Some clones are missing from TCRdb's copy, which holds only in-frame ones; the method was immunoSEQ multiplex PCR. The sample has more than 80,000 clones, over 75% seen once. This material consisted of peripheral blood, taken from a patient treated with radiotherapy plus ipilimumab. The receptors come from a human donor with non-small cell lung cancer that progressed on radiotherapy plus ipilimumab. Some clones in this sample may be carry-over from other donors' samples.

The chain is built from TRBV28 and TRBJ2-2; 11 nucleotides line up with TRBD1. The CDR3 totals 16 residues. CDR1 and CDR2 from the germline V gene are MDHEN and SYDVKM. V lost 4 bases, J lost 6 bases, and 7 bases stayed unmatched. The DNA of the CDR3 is TGTGCCAGCAGTTCCCCGGGGGGACAGGGGGCCGGGGAGCTGTTTTTT. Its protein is CASSSPGGQGAGELFF.

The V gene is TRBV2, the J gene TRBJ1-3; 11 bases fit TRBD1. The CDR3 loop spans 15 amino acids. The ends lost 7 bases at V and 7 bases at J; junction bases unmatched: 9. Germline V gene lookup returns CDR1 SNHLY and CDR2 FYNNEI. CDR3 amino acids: CASISAGTGGNTIYF. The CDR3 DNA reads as TGTGCCAGCATCTCAGCCGGGACAGGGGGGAACACCATATATTTT.

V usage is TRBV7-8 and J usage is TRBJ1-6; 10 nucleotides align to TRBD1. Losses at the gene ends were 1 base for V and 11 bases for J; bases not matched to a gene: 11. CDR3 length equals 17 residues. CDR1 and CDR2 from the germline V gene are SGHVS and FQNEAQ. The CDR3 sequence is CASSLGPGTGAGAPLHF. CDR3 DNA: TGTGCCAGCAGCTTAGGTCCCGGGACAGGGGCGGGGGCACCCCTCCACTTT.

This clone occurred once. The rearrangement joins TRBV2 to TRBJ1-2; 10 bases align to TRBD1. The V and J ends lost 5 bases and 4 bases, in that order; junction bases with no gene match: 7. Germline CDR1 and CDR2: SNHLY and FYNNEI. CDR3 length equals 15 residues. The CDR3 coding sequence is TGTGCCAGCAGTCTTGAGGGACAGGGGTCCTATGGCTACACCTTC. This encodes CASSLEGQGSYGYTF.

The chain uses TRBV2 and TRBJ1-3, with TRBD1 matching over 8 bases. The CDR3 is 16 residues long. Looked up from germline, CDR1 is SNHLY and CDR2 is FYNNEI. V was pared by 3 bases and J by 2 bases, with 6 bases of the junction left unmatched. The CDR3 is CASSDRTGLPGNTIYF. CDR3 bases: TGTGCCAGCAGTGACCGGACAGGGCTTCCTGGAAACACCATATATTTT.

DNA of the CDR3: TGTGCCAGTAGTATTCCCTCAGCGGGGGGCGTCAATGAGCAGTTCTTC. Encoded protein: CASSIPSAGGVNEQFF. The chain joins TRBV19 to TRBJ2-1, with TRBD2 identical over 9 bases. This CDR3 has 16 amino acids. Germline loops: CDR1 LNHDA, CDR2 SQIVND (reference sequence). J gave up 6 bases and V 3 bases, and 9 bases lay outside the gene matches.

For the CDR3, the DNA is TGTGCCAGCAGCTACTCAGCCGGGACAGGGGTCGAGCAGTACTTC. As protein: CASSYSAGTGVEQYF. V and J are TRBV7-2 and TRBJ2-7, with 10 bases fitting TRBD1. Looked up from germline, CDR1 is SGHTA and CDR2 is FQGNSA. Trimming took 4 bases from V and 6 from J; bases not matched to a gene: 9. The CDR3 is made up of 15 amino acids.

CDR3 in amino acids: CASSLDRVTAYSPLHF. In DNA form, the CDR3 reads TGTGCCAGCAGCTTAGATCGGGTGACAGCATATTCACCCCTCCACTTT. This chain connects TRBV11-2 to TRBJ1-6; possible D gene TRBD1, 5 bases. V gave up 0 bases and J gave up 8 bases, with 14 bases separating them. Germline V gene sequence: CDR1 SGHAT, CDR2 FQNNGV. The CDR3 spans 16 residues.

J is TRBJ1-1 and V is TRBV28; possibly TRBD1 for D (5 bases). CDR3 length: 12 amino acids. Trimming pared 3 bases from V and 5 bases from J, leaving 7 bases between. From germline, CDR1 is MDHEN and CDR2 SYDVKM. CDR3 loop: CASSLRTTEAFF. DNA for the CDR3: TGTGCCAGCAGTTTGCGGACAACTGAAGCTTTCTTT.

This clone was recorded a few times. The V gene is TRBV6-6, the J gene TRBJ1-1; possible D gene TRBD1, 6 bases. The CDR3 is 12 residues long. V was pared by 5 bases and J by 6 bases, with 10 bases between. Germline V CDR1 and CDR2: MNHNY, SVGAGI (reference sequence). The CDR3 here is CASSTGSPEAFF. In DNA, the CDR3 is TGTGCCAGCAGTACAGGGTCCCCTGAAGCTTTCTTT.

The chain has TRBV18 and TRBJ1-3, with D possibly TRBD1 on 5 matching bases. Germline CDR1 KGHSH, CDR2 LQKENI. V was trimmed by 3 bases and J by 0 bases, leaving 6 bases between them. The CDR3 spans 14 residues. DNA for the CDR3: TGTGCCAGCTCACCGGGGGTCTCTGGAAACACCATATATTTT. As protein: CASSPGVSGNTIYF.

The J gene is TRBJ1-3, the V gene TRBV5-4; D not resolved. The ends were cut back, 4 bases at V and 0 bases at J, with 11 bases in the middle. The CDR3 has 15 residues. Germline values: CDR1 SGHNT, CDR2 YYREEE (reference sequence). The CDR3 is CASSPDFHSGNTIYF. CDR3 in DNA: TGTGCCAGCAGCCCAGACTTCCACTCTGGAAACACCATATATTTT.

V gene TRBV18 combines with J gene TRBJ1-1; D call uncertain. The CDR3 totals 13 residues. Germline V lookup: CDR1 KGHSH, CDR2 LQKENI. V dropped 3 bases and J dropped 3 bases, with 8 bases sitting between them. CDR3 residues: CASSPIRDTEAFF. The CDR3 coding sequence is TGTGCCAGCTCACCTATTCGCGACACTGAAGCTTTCTTT.

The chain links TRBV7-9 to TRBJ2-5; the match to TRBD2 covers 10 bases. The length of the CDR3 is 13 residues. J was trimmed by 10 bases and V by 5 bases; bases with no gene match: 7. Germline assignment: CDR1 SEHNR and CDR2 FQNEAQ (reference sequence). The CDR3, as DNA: TGTGCCAGCAGCCCAATAGCGGGGGGAGACCAGTACTTC. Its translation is CASSPIAGGDQYF.

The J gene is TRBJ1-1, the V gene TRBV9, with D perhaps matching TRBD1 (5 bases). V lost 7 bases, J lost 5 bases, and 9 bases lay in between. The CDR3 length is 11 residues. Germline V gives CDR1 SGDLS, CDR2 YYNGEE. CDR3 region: CASGTGTEAFF. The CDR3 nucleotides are TGTGCCAGCGGGACGGGGACTGAAGCTTTCTTT.

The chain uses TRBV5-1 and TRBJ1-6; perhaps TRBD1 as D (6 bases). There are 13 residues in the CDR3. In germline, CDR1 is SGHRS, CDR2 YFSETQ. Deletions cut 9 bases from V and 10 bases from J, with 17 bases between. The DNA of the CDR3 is TGCGCCATTCCCCGAGGGGGGGTATCACCCCTCCACTTT. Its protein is CAIPRGGVSPLHF.

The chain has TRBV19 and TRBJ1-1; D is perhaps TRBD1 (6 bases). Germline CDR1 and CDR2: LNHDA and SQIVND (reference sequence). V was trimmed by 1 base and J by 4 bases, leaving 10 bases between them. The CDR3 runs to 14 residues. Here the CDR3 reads CASSIGGALTEAFF. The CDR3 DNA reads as TGTGCCAGTAGTATAGGGGGGGCCCTCACTGAAGCTTTCTTT.

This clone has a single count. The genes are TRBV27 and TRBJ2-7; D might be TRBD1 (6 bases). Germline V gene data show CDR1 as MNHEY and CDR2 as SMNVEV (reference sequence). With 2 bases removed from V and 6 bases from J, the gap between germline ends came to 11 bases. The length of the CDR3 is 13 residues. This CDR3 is CASSLNRAGEQYF. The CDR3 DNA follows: TGTGCCAGCAGTTTAAACAGGGCAGGCGAGCAGTACTTC.

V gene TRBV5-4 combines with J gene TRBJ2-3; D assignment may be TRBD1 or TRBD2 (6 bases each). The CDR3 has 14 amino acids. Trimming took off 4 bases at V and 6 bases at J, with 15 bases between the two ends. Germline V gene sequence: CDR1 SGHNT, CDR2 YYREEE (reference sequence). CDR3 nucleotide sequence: TGTGCCAGCAGCCGAGGGGGGACAAGGGATACGCAGTATTTT. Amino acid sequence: CASSRGGTRDTQYF.

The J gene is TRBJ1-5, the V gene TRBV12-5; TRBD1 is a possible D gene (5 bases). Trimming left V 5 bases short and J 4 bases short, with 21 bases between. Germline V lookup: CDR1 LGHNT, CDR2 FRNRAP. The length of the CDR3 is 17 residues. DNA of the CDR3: TGTGCTAGTGGTCAATCGACGGGACGCCTTCCGAATCAGCCCCAGCATTTT. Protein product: CASGQSTGRLPNQPQHF.

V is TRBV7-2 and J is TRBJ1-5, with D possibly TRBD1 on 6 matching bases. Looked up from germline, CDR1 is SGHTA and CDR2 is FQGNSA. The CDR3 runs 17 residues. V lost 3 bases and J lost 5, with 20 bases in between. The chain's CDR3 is CASSFFPSTGSDQPQHF. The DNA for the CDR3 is TGTGCCAGCAGCTTTTTTCCCAGTACAGGGAGTGATCAGCCCCAGCATTTT.

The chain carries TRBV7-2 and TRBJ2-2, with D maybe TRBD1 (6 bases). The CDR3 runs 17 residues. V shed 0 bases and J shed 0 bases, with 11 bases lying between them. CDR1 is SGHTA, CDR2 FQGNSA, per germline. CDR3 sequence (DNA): TGTGCCAGCAGCTTAGCGTGGGGGCAGACGAACACCGGGGAGCTGTTTTTT. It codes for CASSLAWGQTNTGELFF.

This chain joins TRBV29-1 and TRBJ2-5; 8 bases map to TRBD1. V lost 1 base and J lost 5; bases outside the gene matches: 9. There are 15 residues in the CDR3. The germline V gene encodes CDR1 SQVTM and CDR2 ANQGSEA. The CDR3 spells CSVEGRQGSWETQYF. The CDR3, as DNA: TGCAGCGTTGAAGGGAGACAGGGGTCTTGGGAGACCCAGTACTTC.

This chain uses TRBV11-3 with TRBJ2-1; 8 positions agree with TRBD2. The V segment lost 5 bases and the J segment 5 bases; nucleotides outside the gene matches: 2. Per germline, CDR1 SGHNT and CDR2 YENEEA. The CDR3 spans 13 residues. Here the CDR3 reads CASSQGLDNEQFF. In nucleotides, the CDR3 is TGTGCCAGCAGCCAGGGACTAGACAATGAGCAGTTCTTC.

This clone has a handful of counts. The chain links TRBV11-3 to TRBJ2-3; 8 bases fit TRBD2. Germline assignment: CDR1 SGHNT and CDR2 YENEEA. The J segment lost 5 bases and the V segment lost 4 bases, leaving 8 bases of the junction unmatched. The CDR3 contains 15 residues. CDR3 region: CASSSGGAEVDTQYF. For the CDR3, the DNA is TGTGCCAGCAGCTCCGGGGGGGCCGAGGTAGATACGCAGTATTTT. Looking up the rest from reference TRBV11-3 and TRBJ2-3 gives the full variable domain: EAGVVQSPRYKIIEKKQPVAFWCNPISGHNTLYWYLQNLGQGPELLIRYENEEAVDDSQLPKDRFSAERLKGVDSTLKIQPAELGDSAVYLCASSSGGAEVDTQYFGPGTRLTVL.

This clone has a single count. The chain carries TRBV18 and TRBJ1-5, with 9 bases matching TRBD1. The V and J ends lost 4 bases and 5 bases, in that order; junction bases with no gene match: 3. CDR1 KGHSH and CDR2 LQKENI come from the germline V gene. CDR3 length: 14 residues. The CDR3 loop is CASSQTGGDQPQHF. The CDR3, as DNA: TGTGCCAGCTCACAGACAGGGGGGGATCAGCCCCAGCATTTT.

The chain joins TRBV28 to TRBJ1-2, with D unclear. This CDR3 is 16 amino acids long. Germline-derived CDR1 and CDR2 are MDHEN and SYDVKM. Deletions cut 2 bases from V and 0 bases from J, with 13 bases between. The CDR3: CASSLTSTAANYGYTF. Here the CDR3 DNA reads TGTGCCAGCAGTTTAACTTCCACGGCAGCTAACTATGGCTACACCTTC.

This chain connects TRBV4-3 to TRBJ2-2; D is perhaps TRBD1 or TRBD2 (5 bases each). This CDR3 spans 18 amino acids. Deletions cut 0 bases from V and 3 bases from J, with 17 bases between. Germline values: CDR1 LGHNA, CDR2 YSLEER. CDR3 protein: CASSQEGFGTTYTGELFF. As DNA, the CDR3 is TGCGCCAGCAGCCAAGAGGGGTTTGGGACCACTTACACCGGGGAGCTGTTTTTT.

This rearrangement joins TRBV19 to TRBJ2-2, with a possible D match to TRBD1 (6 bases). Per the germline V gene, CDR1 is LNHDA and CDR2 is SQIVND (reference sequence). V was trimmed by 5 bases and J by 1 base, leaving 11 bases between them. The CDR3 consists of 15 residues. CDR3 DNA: TGTGCCAGTAGTTTCGACAGGAGGAACACCGGGGAGCTGTTTTTT. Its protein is CASSFDRRNTGELFF.